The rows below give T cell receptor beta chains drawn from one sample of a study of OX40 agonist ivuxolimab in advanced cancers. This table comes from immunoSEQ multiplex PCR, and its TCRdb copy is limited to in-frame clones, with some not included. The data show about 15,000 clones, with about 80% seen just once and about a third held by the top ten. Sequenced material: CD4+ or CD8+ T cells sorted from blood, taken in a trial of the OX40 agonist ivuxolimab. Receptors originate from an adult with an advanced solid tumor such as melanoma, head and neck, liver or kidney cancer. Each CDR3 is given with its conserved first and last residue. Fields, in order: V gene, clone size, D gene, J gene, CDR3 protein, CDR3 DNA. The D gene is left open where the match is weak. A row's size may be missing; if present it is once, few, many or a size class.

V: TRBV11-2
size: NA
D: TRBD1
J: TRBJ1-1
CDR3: CASSLEQGIEAFF
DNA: TGTGCCAGCAGCTTAGAACAGGGGATTGAAGCTTTCTTT

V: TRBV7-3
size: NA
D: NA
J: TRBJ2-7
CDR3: CASSLLAGISYEQYF
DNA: TGTGCCAGCAGCTTATTGGCAGGGATTTCCTACGAGCAGTACTTC

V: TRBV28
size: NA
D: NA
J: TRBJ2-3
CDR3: CASSLAGSDTQYF
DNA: TGTGCCAGCAGTTTGGCAGGATCGGATACGCAGTATTTT

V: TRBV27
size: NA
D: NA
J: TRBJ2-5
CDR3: CASSYNSIETQYF
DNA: TGTGCCAGCAGTTACAACTCGATAGAGACCCAGTACTTC

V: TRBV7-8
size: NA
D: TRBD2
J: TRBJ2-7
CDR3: CASSNPLSGGTYEQYF
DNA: TGTGCCAGCAGCAACCCTCTCTCGGGGGGAACTTACGAGCAGTACTTC

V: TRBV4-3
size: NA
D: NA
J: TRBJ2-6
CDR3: CASSPTVIFSGANVLTF
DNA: TGCGCCAGCAGCCCGACAGTTATCTTCTCTGGGGCCAACGTCCTGACTTTC

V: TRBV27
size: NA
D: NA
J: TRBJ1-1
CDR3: CASSLSFGGLMNTEAFF
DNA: TGTGCCAGCAGTTTATCATTCGGGGGGTTAATGAACACTGAAGCTTTCTTT

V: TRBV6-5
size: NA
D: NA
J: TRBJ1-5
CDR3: CASGGNQPQHF
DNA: TGTGCCAGCGGGGGAAATCAGCCCCAGCATTTT

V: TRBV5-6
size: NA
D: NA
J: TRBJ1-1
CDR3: CASSYGDTEAFF
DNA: TGTGCCAGCAGCTATGGAGACACTGAAGCTTTCTTT

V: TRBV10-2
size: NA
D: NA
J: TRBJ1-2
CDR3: CASSDSGGLDGYTF
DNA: TGCGCCAGCAGTGATTCCGGGGGGCTTGATGGCTACACCTTC

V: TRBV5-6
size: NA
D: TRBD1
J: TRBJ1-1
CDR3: CASSLATGRAEAFF
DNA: TGTGCCAGCAGCTTAGCGACAGGGCGTGCGGAAGCTTTCTTT

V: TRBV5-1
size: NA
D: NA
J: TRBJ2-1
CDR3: CASSFGAGRLRNEQFF
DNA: TGCGCCAGCAGCTTCGGGGCGGGGCGGCTTCGCAATGAGCAGTTCTTC

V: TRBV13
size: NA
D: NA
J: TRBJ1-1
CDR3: CASSLDSLNTEAFF
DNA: TGTGCCAGCAGCTTAGACAGCTTGAACACTGAAGCTTTCTTT

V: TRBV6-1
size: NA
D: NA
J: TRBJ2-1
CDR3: CASSETGYNEQFF
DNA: TGTGCCAGCAGTGAAACGGGATACAATGAGCAGTTCTTC

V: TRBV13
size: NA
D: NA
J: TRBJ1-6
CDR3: CASRIRGGRSPLHF
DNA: TGTGCCAGCAGAATCCGGGGGGGCAGATCACCCCTCCACTTT

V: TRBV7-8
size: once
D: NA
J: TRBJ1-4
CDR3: CASSLAAGWDEKLFF
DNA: TGTGCCAGCAGCTTAGCAGCGGGGTGGGATGAAAAACTGTTTTTT

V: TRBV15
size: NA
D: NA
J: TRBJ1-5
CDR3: CATSTVPGPRGQPQHF
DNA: TGTGCCACCAGCACGGTTCCGGGACCGCGGGGCCAGCCCCAGCATTTT

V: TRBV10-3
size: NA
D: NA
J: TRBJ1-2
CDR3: CASTAGTLYGYTF
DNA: TGTGCCTCCACGGCCGGGACTCTCTATGGCTACACCTTC

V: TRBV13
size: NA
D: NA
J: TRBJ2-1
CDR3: CASSGTVYNEQFF
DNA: TGTGCCAGCAGCGGGACTGTGTACAATGAGCAGTTCTTC

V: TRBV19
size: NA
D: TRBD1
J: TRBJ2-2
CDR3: CASSLGQITGELFF
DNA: TGTGCCAGTAGCCTGGGACAGATAACCGGGGAGCTGTTTTTT

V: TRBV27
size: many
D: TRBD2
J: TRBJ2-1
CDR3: CASSAGAGGNEQFF
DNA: TGTGCCAGCAGTGCGGGGGCGGGGGGCAATGAGCAGTTCTTC

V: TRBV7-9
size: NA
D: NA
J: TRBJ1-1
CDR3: CASSPPEGMNTEAFF
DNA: TGTGCCAGCAGCCCCCCCGAGGGTATGAACACTGAAGCTTTCTTT

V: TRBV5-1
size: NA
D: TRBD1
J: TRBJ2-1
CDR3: CASKRTGFGVSYNEQFF
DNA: TGCGCCAGCAAACGGACAGGCTTCGGGGTCTCCTACAATGAGCAGTTCTTC

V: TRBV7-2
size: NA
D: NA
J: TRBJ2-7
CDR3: CASSHKDTYYEQYF
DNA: TGTGCCAGCAGCCACAAGGACACTTACTACGAGCAGTACTTC

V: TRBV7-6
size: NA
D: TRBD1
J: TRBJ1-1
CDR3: CASSLARTGDTEAFF
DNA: TGTGCCAGCAGCTTAGCGAGGACAGGGGATACTGAAGCTTTCTTT

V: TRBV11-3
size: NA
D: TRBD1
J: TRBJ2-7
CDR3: CASSNRQGTEQYF
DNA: TGTGCCAGCAGTAATAGACAGGGGACCGAGCAGTACTTC